What follows is one T cell receptor (beta chain) and its context. A much larger clonotype is one base distant, so this may be a read error. MiXCR, run by TCRdb on the 5' RACE reads, gives a single entry per CDR3 protein. The repertoire consists of 50,000 to 65,000 distinct CDR3 sequences, with around 5.2% occurring once and the leading ten covering 3.4%. This sample is part of a study of neurological immune-mediated disorders. Germline V gene lookup returns CDR1 LGHNA and CDR2 YSLEER. The ends were cut back, 4 bases at V and 6 bases at J, with 18 bases in the middle. The CDR3 length is 15 residues. The sequence came from a woman in her forties or fifties with multiple sclerosis. The chain employs TRBV4-3 and TRBJ1-1, with D unresolved. Material for sequencing was PBMCs. The CDR3 DNA is TGCGCCAGCAGCCCCGACTTGTGGGGTAACCCTGAAGCTTTCTTT. It yields the protein CASSPDLWGNPEAFF.